The subject of this entry is one T cell receptor (beta chain). Trimming stripped 4 bases from V and 10 bases from J, with 13 bases between. This CDR3 has 11 amino acids. Germline loops: CDR1 DFQATT, CDR2 SNEGSKA (reference sequence). The sample is drawn from a study of shared T cell receptors in the human thymus. Sequencing was performed with immunoSEQ multiplex PCR; in TCRdb, only in-frame clones are kept and a portion is missing. The profile covers around 730,000 clones, with approximately 85% appearing a single time and around 0.0099% taken by the ten largest. These same records also appear under a second study, on human thymus T cells. From that study: Resections that were taken during corrective heart surgery supplied the thymus tissue.

The chain joins TRBV20-1 to TRBJ1-1; D might be TRBD1 (5 bases). The specimen was thymocytes. The receptor's source is a girl in the first two years of life with a congenital heart defect. In nucleotides, the CDR3 is TGCAGTGCTACAGGACAATTGGTAGCTTTCTTT. Protein sequence: CSATGQLVAFF.